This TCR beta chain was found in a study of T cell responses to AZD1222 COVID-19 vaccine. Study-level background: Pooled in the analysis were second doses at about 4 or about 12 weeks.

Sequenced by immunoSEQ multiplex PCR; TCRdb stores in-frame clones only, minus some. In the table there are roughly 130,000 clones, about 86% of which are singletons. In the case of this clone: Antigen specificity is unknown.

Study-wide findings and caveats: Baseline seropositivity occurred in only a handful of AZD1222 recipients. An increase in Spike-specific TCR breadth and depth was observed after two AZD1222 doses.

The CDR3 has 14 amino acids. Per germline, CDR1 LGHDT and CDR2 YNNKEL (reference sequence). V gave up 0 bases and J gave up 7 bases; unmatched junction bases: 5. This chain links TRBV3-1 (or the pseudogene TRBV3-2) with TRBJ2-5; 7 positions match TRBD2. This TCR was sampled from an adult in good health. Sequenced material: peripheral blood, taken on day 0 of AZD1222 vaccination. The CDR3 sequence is CASSQDGSGGTQYF. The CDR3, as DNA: TGTGCCAGCAGCCAAGATGGGTCGGGGGGGACCCAGTACTTC.